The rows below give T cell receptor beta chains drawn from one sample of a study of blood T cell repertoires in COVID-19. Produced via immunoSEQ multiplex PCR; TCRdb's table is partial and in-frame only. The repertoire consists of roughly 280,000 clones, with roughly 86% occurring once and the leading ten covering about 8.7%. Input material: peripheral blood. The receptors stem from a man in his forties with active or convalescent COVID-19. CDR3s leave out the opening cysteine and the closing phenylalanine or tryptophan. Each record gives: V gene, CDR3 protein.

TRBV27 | ASSLRGANTGELF
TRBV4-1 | ASSQAGGSYEQY
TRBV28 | ASRSGSDSREAF
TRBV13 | ASSLEGGSANEKLF
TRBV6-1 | ASSDEGAIYEQY
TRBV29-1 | SAKDRANSPLH
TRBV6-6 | ASTPTGAEAF
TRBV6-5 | ASIFRPGKWTEAF
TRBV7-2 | ASSLGRGVDTQY
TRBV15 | ATSSRRLEAF
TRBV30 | AWRYRGGGYGYT
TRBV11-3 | ASSPRGRPLNTEAF
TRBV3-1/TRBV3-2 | ASSHSSGHQSGGLF
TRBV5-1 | ASSSVGGLGEKLF
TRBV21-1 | ATLRQDWNTEAF
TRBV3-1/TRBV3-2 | ASSPVQGKTQY
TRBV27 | ASSFIRAGELF
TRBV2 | ASSVGGGGVYGYT
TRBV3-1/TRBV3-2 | ASSQDVSGYEQY
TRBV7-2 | ASRLGSGLGETQY
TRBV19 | ASSMWGEDGYT
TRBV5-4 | ASSLAGGHVYGYT
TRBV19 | ASSYQAQAYEQY
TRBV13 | ASSSRRYQETQY
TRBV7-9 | ASSFGGANNEQF
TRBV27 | ASSLGAGTYEQY
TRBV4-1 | ASSHSDSDTEAF
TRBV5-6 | ASSLGVAGYNEQF
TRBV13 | ASSSTGQPQH
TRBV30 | AWSRTANTEAF
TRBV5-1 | ASSLTGNEVTEAF